One and the same sample provided the 18 T cell receptor beta chains below, sequenced in a study of T cells after somatic rescue of genetic block. Libraries were prepared by immunoSEQ multiplex PCR; TCRdb keeps only in-frame clonotypes and omits some of them. This sample has some 9,200 clones; around 74% occur once, and the top ten carry approximately 23%. Sequencing input: peripheral blood mononuclear cells (PBMCs). The source of these receptors is a boy aged 5 to 17.

The chain recombines TRBV5-6 with TRBJ2-1, with D possibly being TRBD1 or TRBD2 (5 bases each). The germline CDR1 and CDR2 sequences are SGHDT and YYEEEE. The CDR3 length is 17 residues. V dropped 1 base and J dropped 6 bases, with 20 bases sitting between them. The CDR3 sequence is CASSLMERGWISNEQFF. CDR3 sequence (DNA): TGTGCCAGCAGCTTGATGGAGAGGGGCTGGATCTCCAATGAGCAGTTCTTC.

The V call is TRBV15, the J call TRBJ2-5, with 9 positions matching TRBD1. The germline V gene encodes CDR1 LNHNV and CDR2 YYDKDF (reference sequence). The V gene end was trimmed by 0 bases and the J gene end by 4 bases; junction bases not matched to a gene: 9. The CDR3 contains 17 residues. The CDR3 DNA reads as TGTGCCACCAGCAGAGAGCTTACAGGGGGCAAAGGAGAGACCCAGTACTTC. This codes for CATSRELTGGKGETQYF.

There are a few counts of this clone. The chain combines TRBV9 with TRBJ1-1; unclear D gene. The CDR3 sequence is 13 residues long. V lost 0 bases and J 2 bases, leaving 5 bases between the germline ends. Germline-derived CDR1 and CDR2 are SGDLS and YYNGEE. CDR3 coding DNA: TGTGCCAGCAGCGTAGTATATAACACTGAAGCTTTCTTT. It encodes CASSVVYNTEAFF.

The chain carries TRBV6-9 and TRBJ2-6; TRBD2 might be the D (5 bases). The V and J ends lost 5 bases and 5 bases respectively, with 22 bases between them. Germline V gene data show CDR1 as MNHGY and CDR2 as SVAAGI. There are 18 residues in the CDR3. The CDR3 DNA is TGTGCCAGCAGTAAGCGGCACTTACGACAAAGTCGGGCCAACGTCCTGACTTTC. Translation gives CASSKRHLRQSRANVLTF.

The count of this clone is one. J is TRBJ2-3 and V is TRBV27; D is undetermined. V gave up 7 bases and J gave up 8 bases, with 19 bases separating them. CDR3 size: 14 residues. Germline CDR1 reads MNHEY; CDR2 reads SMNVEV (reference sequence). DNA of the CDR3: TGTGCCAGCACAGCGCTCCCCGTGAGAGGTACGCAGTATTTT. This encodes CASTALPVRGTQYF.

The chain joins TRBV5-1 to TRBJ2-5, with D unresolved. Germline V lookup: CDR1 SGHRS, CDR2 YFSETQ. The CDR3 runs 14 residues. With 4 bases removed from V and 1 base from J, the gap between germline ends came to 11 bases. CDR3 coding DNA: TGCGCCAGCAGCCTACAGCACGGCCAAGAGACCCAGTACTTC. It specifies CASSLQHGQETQYF.

There are a few counts of this clone. The J gene is TRBJ2-7, the V gene TRBV27; 15 bases agree with TRBD2. J was trimmed by 6 bases and V by 5 bases; bases with no gene match: 8. The CDR3 contains 16 residues. Germline assignment: CDR1 MNHEY and CDR2 SMNVEV (reference sequence). The CDR3 DNA is TGTGCCAGCAGTCTAGTCCCGGGACTAGCGGGAGGCGAGCAGTACTTC. It yields the protein CASSLVPGLAGGEQYF.

V gene TRBV7-3 combines with J gene TRBJ2-6; no clear D gene. The CDR3 has 15 residues. The V end lost 1 base, the J end lost 4 bases, and 8 bases lay between the germline ends. Germline V gene lookup returns CDR1 SGHTA and CDR2 FQGTGA. CDR3 bases: TGTGCCAGCAGCTTAAGTGTACACGGGGCCAACGTCCTGACTTTC. Translating it yields CASSLSVHGANVLTF.

The gene calls are TRBV18 and TRBJ2-1, with 13 bases fitting TRBD2. Germline lookup yields CDR1 KGHSH and CDR2 LQKENI. The CDR3 totals 15 residues. J lost 4 bases, V lost 3 bases, and 0 bases had no gene match. CDR3 coding DNA: TGTGCCAGCTCACCGGGACTAGCGGGGTACAATGAGCAGTTCTTC. It encodes CASSPGLAGYNEQFF.

The chain recombines TRBV6-1 with TRBJ1-1, with TRBD1 matching 8 bases. V trimming: 4 bases; J trimming: 1 base; junction bases outside the gene matches: 8. Germline loops: CDR1 MNHNS, CDR2 SASEGT. This CDR3 spans 16 amino acids. The CDR3 coding sequence is TGTGCCAGCAGTGGGGTGACAGGGGCGCGGAACACTGAAGCTTTCTTT. Its translation is CASSGVTGARNTEAFF.

The chain uses TRBV5-4 and TRBJ2-5; 8 nucleotides match TRBD1. This CDR3 is built from 13 residues. Germline loops: CDR1 SGHNT, CDR2 YYREEE (reference sequence). Trimming removed 4 bases from V and 3 bases from J; junction bases left unmatched: 2. CDR3 bases: TGTGCCAGCAGCAAGGACAGGGAAGAGACCCAGTACTTC. It translates to CASSKDREETQYF.

This clone appeared a single time. The chain couples TRBV7-9 to TRBJ2-7; the D gene is possibly TRBD1 (6 bases). Between the trimmed V and J ends, which lost 5 bases and 6 bases, there was a span of 11 bases. The CDR3 totals 12 residues. The V gene's germline CDR1 is SEHNR and CDR2 FQNEAQ (reference sequence). The CDR3 DNA is TGTGCCAGCAGCCTCAGGGGTGGCGAGCAGTACTTC. Its protein product is CASSLRGGEQYF.

In its sample, this clone was seen a few times. The chain is built from TRBV15 and TRBJ2-5, with TRBD1 identical over 7 bases. Germline trimming cut 0 bases from V and 5 bases from J; bases unmatched to any gene: 6. CDR3 size: 15 residues. From germline, CDR1 is LNHNV and CDR2 YYDKDF (reference sequence). CDR3 in DNA: TGTGCCACCAGCAGAGAAAGGGGGCGAAGGGAGACCCAGTACTTC. Protein: CATSRERGRRETQYF.

The chain combines TRBV6-5 with TRBJ1-1; 8 positions agree with TRBD1. V lost 2 bases to trimming and J lost 2 bases; unmatched junction nucleotides: 7. The CDR3 totals 16 residues. In germline, CDR1 is MNHEY, CDR2 SVGAGI. CDR3 bases: TGTGCCAGCAGTTACAGTCGACAGGGGAGAAACACTGAAGCTTTCTTT. As protein: CASSYSRQGRNTEAFF.

CDR3 in amino acids: CASSNSAQYNEKLFF. CDR3 DNA sequence: TGTGCCAGCAGCAACTCGGCACAGTATAATGAAAAACTGTTTTTT. The chain employs TRBV21-1 and TRBJ1-4; the D call in the table, TRBD1, was not verified against the DNA. TRBV21-1 is a pseudogene segment. The CDR3 sequence is 15 residues long.

The chain joins TRBV28 to TRBJ1-3; D is unclear. The CDR3 sequence is 14 residues long. Germline assignment: CDR1 MDHEN and CDR2 SYDVKM. Trimming stripped 2 bases from V and 4 bases from J, with 9 bases between. Written as DNA, the CDR3 is TGTGCCAGCAGTTTACCCGAATACGGAAACACCATATATTTT. It codes for CASSLPEYGNTIYF.

The sample holds a few counts of this clone. The V gene is TRBV10-2, the J gene TRBJ2-1; 10 bases map to TRBD2. The germline CDR1 and CDR2 sequences are WSHSY and SAAADI. The CDR3 contains 16 residues. J lost 9 bases, V lost 1 base, and 9 bases had no gene match. CDR3 coding DNA: TGCGCCAGCAGTGAGTGGGCTAGCGGGAGATTCGGTGAGCAGTTCTTC. Its protein is CASSEWASGRFGEQFF.

The rearrangement links TRBV16 to TRBJ2-7; 9 bases align to TRBD1. CDR1 is KGHSY and CDR2 is FQNENV in the germline V gene. V was pared by 4 bases and J by 3 bases, with 10 bases of the junction left unmatched. There are 16 residues in the CDR3. The CDR3 bases are TGTGCCAGCAGCCCCCATCTGGGACAGGGCTTCTACGAGCAGTACTTC. Protein: CASSPHLGQGFYEQYF.